This T cell receptor (beta chain) was documented in a study of T cell responses to AZD1222 COVID-19 vaccine. Germline lookup yields CDR1 MDHEN and CDR2 SYDVKM. The CDR3 has 15 amino acids. V was clipped by 4 bases and J by 6 bases, with 18 bases between them. Sequenced by immunoSEQ multiplex PCR; TCRdb stores in-frame clones only, minus some. The sample contains 150,000 or so clones, about nine tenths of which appear only once. The TCR originated in an adult in good health. The J gene is TRBJ2-5, the V gene TRBV28; D gene unclear. The sample consisted of peripheral blood, taken on day 0 of AZD1222 vaccination. In DNA, the CDR3 is TGTGCCAGCAGTTCAGAGTACGGGCCTCAAAAGACCCAGTACTTC. Amino acid sequence: CASSSEYGPQKTQYF. Looking up the rest from reference TRBV28 and TRBJ2-5 gives the full variable domain: DVKVTQSSRYLVKRTGEKVFLECVQDMDHENMFWYRQDPGLGLRLIYFSYDVKMKEKGDIPEGYSVSREKKERFSLILESASTNQTSMYLCASSSEYGPQKTQYFGPGTRLLVL.